This T cell receptor (beta chain) was profiled in a study of OX40 agonist ivuxolimab in advanced cancers. This clone was observed a single time. The CDR3 is made up of 15 amino acids. The germline V and J ends were trimmed by 1 base and 3 bases, with 12 bases remaining between them. Germline CDR1 reads LGHNA; CDR2 reads YNFKEQ. The protocol was immunoSEQ multiplex PCR, while the TCRdb copy is restricted to in-frame clones and leaves out a portion. The sample shows around 70,000 clones, roughly 82% of them seen only once. The TCR sequence derives from an adult with an advanced solid tumor such as melanoma, head and neck, liver or kidney cancer. The rearrangement joins TRBV4-2 to TRBJ1-1; no definite D call. The specimen comprised CD4+ or CD8+ T cells sorted from blood, sampled in a trial of the OX40 agonist ivuxolimab. The CDR3, as DNA: TGTGCCAGCAGCCAAGGAAGCAGCCTGTACACTGAAGCTTTCTTT. This codes for CASSQGSSLYTEAFF.